The clone carrying this T cell receptor beta chain has a count of ten or more. Time point indicated: patch test 1, 2 weeks after DPC sensitization. Stated treatment: therapeutic diphenylcyclopropenone sensitization with weekly scalp DPC. This sample was included in a study of human T cells and chemical hapten exposure. TCRdb re-derived calls from the RACE reads in MiXCR, one entry per CDR3 protein. The profile shows approximately 80,000 distinct CDR3 sequences, around a tenth of them singletons. The receptor's source is a woman in her forties or fifties with alopecia areata. Some clones in this sample may be carry-over from other donors' samples. This specimen consisted of whole blood, obtained in connection with sensitization to the hapten diphenylcyclopropenone (DPC).

In nucleotides, the CDR3 is TGTGCCAGCAGTTACCTTAATAGCAATCAGCCCCAGCATTTT. As protein: CASSYLNSNQPQHF. The rearrangement joins TRBV6-6 to TRBJ1-5; no clear D gene. V was shortened by 2 bases and J by 0 bases, with 5 bases between the two germline ends. This CDR3 contains 14 residues. Germline V lookup: CDR1 MNHNY, CDR2 SVGAGI (reference sequence).